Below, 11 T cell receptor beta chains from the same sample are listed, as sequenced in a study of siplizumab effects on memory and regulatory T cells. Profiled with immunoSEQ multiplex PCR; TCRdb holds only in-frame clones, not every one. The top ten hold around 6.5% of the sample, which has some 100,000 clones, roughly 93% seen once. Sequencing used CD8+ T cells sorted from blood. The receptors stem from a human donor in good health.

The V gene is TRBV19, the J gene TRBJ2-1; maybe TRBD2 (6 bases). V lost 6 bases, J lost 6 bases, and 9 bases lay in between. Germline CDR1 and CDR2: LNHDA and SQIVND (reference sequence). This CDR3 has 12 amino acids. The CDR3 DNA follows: TGTGCCAGTAGAGACGGGGGCAATGAGCAGTTCTTC. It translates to CASRDGGNEQFF.

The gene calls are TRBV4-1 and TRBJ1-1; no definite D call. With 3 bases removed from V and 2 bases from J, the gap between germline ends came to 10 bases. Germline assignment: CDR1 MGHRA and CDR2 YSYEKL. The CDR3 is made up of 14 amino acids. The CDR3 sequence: CASSQIGPNTEAFF. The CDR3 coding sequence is TGCGCCAGCAGCCAGATCGGGCCCAACACTGAAGCTTTCTTT.

In DNA, the CDR3 is TGTGCCAGCGGCCCCCGGGACAGGGTCTCTTCACCCCTCCACTTT. Its protein is CASGPRDRVSSPLHF. The gene calls are TRBV6-5 and TRBJ1-6; TRBD1 matches at 9 bases. Trimming removed 8 bases from V and 9 bases from J; junction bases left unmatched: 11. There are 15 residues in the CDR3. Germline lookup yields CDR1 MNHEY and CDR2 SVGAGI.

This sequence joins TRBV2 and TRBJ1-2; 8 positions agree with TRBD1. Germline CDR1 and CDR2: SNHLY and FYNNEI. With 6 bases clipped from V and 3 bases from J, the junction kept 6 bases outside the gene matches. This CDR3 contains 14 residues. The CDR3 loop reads CASRAAGGDYGYTF. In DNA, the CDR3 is TGTGCCAGCAGGGCAGCAGGGGGCGACTATGGCTACACCTTC. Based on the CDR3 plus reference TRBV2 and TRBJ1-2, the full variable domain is EPEVTQTPSHQVTQMGQEVILRCVPISNHLYFYWYRQILGQKVEFLVSFYNNEISEKSEIFDDQFSVERPDGSNFTLKIRSTKLEDSAMYFCASRAAGGDYGYTFGSGTRLTVV.

CDR3 DNA sequence: TGCACCAGCAGCCAAAGGGACACGAACACCGGGGAGCTGTTTTTT. The encoded protein is CTSSQRDTNTGELFF. The chain couples TRBV1 to TRBJ2-2; TRBD1, as called in the table, went unchecked against the DNA. TRBV1 is a listed pseudogene. This CDR3 spans 15 amino acids.

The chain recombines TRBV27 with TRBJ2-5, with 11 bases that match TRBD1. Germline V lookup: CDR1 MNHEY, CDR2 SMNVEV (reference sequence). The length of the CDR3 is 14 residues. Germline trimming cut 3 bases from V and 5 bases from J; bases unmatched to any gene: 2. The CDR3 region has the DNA TGTGCCAGCAGTTTCCGGACAGGGGGCGAGACCCAGTACTTC. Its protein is CASSFRTGGETQYF.

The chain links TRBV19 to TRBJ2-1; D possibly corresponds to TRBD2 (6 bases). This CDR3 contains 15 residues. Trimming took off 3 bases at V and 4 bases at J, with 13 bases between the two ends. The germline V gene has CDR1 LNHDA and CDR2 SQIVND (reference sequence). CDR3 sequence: CASSILGTPYNEQFF. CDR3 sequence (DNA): TGTGCCAGTAGTATTTTGGGGACTCCTTACAATGAGCAGTTCTTC.

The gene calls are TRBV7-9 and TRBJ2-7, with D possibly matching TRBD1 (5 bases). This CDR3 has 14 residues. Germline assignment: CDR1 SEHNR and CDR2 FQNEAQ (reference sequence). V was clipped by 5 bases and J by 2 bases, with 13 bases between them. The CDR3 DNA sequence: TGTGCCAGCAGCCCAGGAGACAGCCCCTACGAGCAGTACTTC. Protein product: CASSPGDSPYEQYF.

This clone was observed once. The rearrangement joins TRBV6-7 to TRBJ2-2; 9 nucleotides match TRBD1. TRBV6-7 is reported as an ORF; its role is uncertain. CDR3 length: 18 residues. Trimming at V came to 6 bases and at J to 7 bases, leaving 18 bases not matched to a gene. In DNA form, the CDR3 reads TGTGCCAGCAGATCCAGGCCAAATGGGGACAGGGAAGACGGGGAGCTGTTTTTT. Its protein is CASRSRPNGDREDGELFF.

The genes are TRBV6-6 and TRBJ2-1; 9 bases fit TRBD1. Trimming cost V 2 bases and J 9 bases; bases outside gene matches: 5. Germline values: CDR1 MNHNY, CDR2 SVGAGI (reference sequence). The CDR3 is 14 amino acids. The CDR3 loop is CASSYEGQGIEQFF. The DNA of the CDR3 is TGTGCCAGCAGTTACGAGGGACAGGGTATTGAGCAGTTCTTC.

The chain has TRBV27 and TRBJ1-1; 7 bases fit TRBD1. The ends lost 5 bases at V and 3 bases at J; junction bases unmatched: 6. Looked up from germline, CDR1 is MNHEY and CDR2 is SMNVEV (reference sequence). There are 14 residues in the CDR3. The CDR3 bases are TGTGCCAGCAGTGTCGACAGGGCGCACACTGAAGCTTTCTTT. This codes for CASSVDRAHTEAFF.